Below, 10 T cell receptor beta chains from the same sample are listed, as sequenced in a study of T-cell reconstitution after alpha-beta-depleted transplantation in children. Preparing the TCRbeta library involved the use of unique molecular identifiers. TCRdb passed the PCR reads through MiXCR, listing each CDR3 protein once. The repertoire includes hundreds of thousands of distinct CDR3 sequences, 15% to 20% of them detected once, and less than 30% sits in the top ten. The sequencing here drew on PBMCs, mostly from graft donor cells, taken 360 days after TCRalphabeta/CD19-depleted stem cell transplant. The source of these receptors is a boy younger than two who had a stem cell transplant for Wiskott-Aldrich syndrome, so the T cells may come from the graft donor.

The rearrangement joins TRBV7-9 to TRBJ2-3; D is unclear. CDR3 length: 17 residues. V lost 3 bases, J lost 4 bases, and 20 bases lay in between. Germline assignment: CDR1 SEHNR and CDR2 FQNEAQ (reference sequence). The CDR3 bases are TGTGCCAGCAGCTTTCGTTTCGAAACTCACGGGCCAGATACGCAGTATTTT. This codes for CASSFRFETHGPDTQYF.

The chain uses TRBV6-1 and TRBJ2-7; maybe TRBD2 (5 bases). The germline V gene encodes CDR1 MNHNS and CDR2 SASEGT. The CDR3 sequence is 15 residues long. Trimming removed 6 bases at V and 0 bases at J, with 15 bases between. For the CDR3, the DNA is TGTGCCAGCAGCCCCGACCCGGGAAGCTCCTACGAGCAGTACTTC. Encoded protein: CASSPDPGSSYEQYF.

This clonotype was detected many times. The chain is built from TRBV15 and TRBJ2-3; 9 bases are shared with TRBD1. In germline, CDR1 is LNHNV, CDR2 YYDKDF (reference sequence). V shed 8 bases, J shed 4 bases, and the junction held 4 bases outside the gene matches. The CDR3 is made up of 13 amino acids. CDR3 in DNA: TGTGCCACCTCGGGACAGGGTTCAGATACGCAGTATTTT. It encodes CATSGQGSDTQYF.

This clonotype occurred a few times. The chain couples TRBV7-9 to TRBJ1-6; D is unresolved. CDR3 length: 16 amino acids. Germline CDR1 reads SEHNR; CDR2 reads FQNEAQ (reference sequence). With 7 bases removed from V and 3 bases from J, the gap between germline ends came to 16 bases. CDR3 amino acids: CASTSGFPGYNSPLHF. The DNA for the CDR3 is TGTGCCAGCACCTCCGGGTTCCCGGGCTATAATTCACCCCTCCACTTT.

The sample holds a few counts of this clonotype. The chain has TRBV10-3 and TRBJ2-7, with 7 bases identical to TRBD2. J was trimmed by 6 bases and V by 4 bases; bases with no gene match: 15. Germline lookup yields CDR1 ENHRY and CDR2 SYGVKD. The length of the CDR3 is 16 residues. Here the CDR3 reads CAISVRTWIRGVEQYF. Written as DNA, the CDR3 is TGTGCCATCAGTGTAAGGACCTGGATCCGGGGGGTCGAGCAGTACTTC.

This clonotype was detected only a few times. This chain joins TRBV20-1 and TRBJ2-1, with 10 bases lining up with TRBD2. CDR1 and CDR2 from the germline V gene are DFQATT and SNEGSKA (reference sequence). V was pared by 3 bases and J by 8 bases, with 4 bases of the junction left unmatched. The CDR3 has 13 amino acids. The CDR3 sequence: CSASTSGIYEQFF. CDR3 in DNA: TGCAGTGCTAGTACTAGCGGGATATATGAGCAGTTCTTC.

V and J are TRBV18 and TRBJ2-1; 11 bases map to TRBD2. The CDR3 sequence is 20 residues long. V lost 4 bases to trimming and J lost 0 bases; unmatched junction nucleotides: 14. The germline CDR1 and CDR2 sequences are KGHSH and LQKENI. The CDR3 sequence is CASSLMTGTSGLPSYNEQFF. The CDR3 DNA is TGTGCCAGCTCACTTATGACCGGGACTAGCGGCCTCCCCTCCTACAATGAGCAGTTCTTC.

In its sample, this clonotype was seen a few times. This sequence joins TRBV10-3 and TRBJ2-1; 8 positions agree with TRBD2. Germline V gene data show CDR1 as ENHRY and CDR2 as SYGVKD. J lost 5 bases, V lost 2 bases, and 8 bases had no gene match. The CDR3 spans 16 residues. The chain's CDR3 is CAISEPSSGPNNEQFF. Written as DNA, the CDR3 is TGTGCCATCAGTGAGCCCTCTAGCGGGCCTAACAATGAGCAGTTCTTC.

The CDR3 reads CASSWGGENTEAFF. The CDR3 region has the DNA TGCGCCAGCAGTTGGGGGGGTGAGAACACTGAAGCTTTCTTT. This rearrangement joins TRBV5-1 to TRBJ1-1; tentative D call: TRBD1 (5 bases). Germline lookup yields CDR1 SGHRS and CDR2 YFSETQ. Deletions cut 5 bases from V and 1 base from J, with 12 bases between. CDR3 length: 14 residues.

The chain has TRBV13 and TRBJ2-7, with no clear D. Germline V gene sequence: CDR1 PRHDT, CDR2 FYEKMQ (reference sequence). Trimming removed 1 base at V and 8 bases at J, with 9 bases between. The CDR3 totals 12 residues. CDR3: CASSLVASKQYF. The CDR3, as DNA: TGTGCCAGCAGCTTAGTGGCTTCCAAGCAGTACTTC.